This T cell receptor beta chain was captured by sequencing in a study of beta chain features in type 1 diabetes. This CDR3 is 15 amino acids long. V gave up 5 bases and J gave up 10 bases; unmatched junction bases: 11. Germline V gene lookup returns CDR1 SGHTA and CDR2 FQGTGA. This clone occurred a few times. Antigen: not known. The study, taken as a whole, reports: Across all four CD4+ subsets, people with type 1 diabetes showed modestly shorter TCRB CDR3s. Amplification by PCR could prefer shorter templates, with the same effect in patients and controls.

Since all of the isolated RNA was reverse transcribed, expressed TCRB transcripts were what got sequenced. TCRdb's table, derived via immunoSEQ multiplex PCR, lists solely in-frame clones and lacks some. The sample includes a few hundred thousand clones, 20% of them seen just once. This TCR was sampled from a woman aged 40 to 49 with type 1 diabetes. Sequenced: naive CD4+ T cells from blood. The V gene is TRBV7-3, the J gene TRBJ2-1, with 10 bases matching TRBD2. The CDR3 is CASSPVAGGGGEQFF. CDR3 DNA: TGTGCCAGCAGCCCTGTAGCGGGAGGAGGAGGAGAGCAGTTCTTC.